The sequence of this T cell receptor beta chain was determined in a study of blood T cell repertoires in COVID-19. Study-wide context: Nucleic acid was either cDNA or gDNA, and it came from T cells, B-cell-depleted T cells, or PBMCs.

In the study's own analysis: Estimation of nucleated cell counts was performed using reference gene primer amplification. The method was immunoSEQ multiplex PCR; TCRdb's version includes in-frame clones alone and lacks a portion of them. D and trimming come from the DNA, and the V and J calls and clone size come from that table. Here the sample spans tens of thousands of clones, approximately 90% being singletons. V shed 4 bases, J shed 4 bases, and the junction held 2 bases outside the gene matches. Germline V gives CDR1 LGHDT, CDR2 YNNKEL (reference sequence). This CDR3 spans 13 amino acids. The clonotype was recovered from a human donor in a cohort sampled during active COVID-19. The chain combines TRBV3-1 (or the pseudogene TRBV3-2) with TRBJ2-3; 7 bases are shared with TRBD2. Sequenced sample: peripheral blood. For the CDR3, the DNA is TGTGCCAGCAGCCTAGGGAGGGCAGATACGCAGTATTTT. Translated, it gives CASSLGRADTQYF.